The 26 T cell receptor beta chains presented below share a single source sample, sequenced in a study of cytomegalovirus exposure and HLA in healthy donors. PCR was performed using 60 Vbeta and 13 Jbeta primers. Method: immunoSEQ multiplex PCR; TCRdb's copy keeps in-frame clones and lacks some. The sample consists of 130,000 to 150,000 clones, approximately 80% of them appearing once. The sample consisted of PBMCs. These receptors were taken from a male donor in good health and CMV-seronegative.

Turning to this clone: Germline is not matched at one junction end, which may reflect a read error. The chain recombines TRBV7-9 with TRBJ2-7; unclear D gene. Germline CDR1 is SEHNR and CDR2 is FQNEAQ (reference sequence). This CDR3 is built from 12 residues. The CDR3, as DNA: TGTTCCAGCAGCTTCCAAGAGTACGAGCAGTACTTC. It encodes CSSSFQEYEQYF.

The chain combines TRBV27 with TRBJ2-2, with a possible D match to TRBD1 (5 bases). Germline CDR1 MNHEY, CDR2 SMNVEV (reference sequence). The length of the CDR3 is 13 residues. Trimming took 2 bases from V and 6 from J, leaving 7 bases between them. This CDR3 reads CASSLGAAGELFF. Written as DNA, the CDR3 is TGTGCCAGCAGTTTAGGGGCGGCCGGGGAGCTGTTTTTT.

This clone showed up just a few times. Here the CDR3 reads CASSYDRASLYSNQPQHF. Here the CDR3 DNA reads TGTGCCAGCAGTTACGACAGGGCCAGCCTTTATAGCAATCAGCCCCAGCATTTT. This chain uses TRBV27 with TRBJ1-5; 7 bases are a match to TRBD1. CDR1 MNHEY and CDR2 SMNVEV come from the germline V gene (reference sequence). CDR3 length: 18 residues. Trimming at V came to 4 bases and at J to 0 bases, leaving 12 bases not matched to a gene.

The CDR3 is CASMRVGTDTQYF. DNA of the CDR3: TGCGCCAGCATGAGGGTCGGCACAGATACGCAGTATTTT. The chain uses TRBV5-1 and TRBJ2-3; tentative D call: TRBD2 (5 bases). The ends were cut back, 6 bases at V and 1 base at J, with 9 bases in the middle. The V gene's germline CDR1 is SGHRS and CDR2 YFSETQ. This CDR3 is built from 13 residues.

V usage is TRBV27 and J usage is TRBJ1-1, with D possibly matching TRBD1 (5 bases). V shed 3 bases and J shed 3 bases, with 11 bases lying between them. The CDR3 runs to 14 residues. Germline V gives CDR1 MNHEY, CDR2 SMNVEV (reference sequence). CDR3 residues: CASSLTAYDTEAFF. CDR3 nucleotides: TGTGCCAGCAGTTTGACAGCCTATGACACTGAAGCTTTCTTT.

This clone has a handful of counts. The V and J genes are TRBV5-6 and TRBJ1-6, with D hard to call. V was pared by 0 bases and J by 7 bases, with 8 bases between. CDR3 length equals 14 residues. Germline CDR1 reads SGHDT; CDR2 reads YYEEEE. CDR3 bases: TGTGCCAGCAGCTTGGGACTCAGAAATTCACCCCTCCACTTT. This sequence encodes CASSLGLRNSPLHF.

This clone was counted a few times. The gene calls are TRBV4-3 and TRBJ1-6; D unresolved. Trimming shortened V by 1 base and J by 7 bases, and 8 bases separated the two germline ends. The CDR3 has 14 residues. Germline lookup yields CDR1 LGHNA and CDR2 YSLEER. The CDR3 is CASSQAERNSPLHF. CDR3 coding DNA: TGCGCCAGCAGCCAAGCCGAGCGAAATTCACCCCTCCACTTT.

The V and J genes are TRBV5-1 and TRBJ1-2; 8 positions agree with TRBD1. The CDR3 totals 17 residues. CDR1 is SGHRS and CDR2 is YFSETQ in the germline V gene. The ends lost 0 bases at V and 1 base at J; junction bases unmatched: 8. Here the CDR3 DNA reads TGCGCCAGCAGCTTGGGGACGGGACAGGTCAATAACTATGGCTACACCTTC. Protein: CASSLGTGQVNNYGYTF. The entire variable domain, with the rest obtained from reference TRBV5-1 and TRBJ1-2, is as follows: KAGVTQTPRYLIKTRGQQVTLSCSPISGHRSVSWYQQTPGQGLQFLFEYFSETQRNKGNFPGRFSGRQFSNSRSEMNVSTLELGDSALYLCASSLGTGQVNNYGYTFGSGTRLTVV.

Details on this clone: This likely traces to a read error, being one base from a far larger clone. The chain joins TRBV21-1 to TRBJ1-5; TRBD1, as called in the table, went unchecked against the DNA. TRBV21-1 is labeled a pseudogene. The CDR3 sequence is 15 residues long. CDR3 amino acids: CASSQGRGRDQPQHF. The CDR3 DNA is TGTGCCAGCAGCCAAGGAAGGGGGCGGGATCAGCCCCAGCATTTT.

The rearrangement joins TRBV27 to TRBJ1-5; D unresolved. Germline CDR1 is MNHEY and CDR2 is SMNVEV (reference sequence). The CDR3 has 15 amino acids. The germline V and J ends were trimmed by 6 bases and 0 bases, with 12 bases remaining between them. The CDR3 reads CASRTEANSNQPQHF. The DNA for the CDR3 is TGTGCCAGCAGAACCGAGGCGAATAGCAATCAGCCCCAGCATTTT.

The genes are TRBV5-5 and TRBJ2-5, with D perhaps TRBD1 (6 bases). V was cut by 1 base and J by 1 base, with 11 bases left in between. From germline, CDR1 is SGHKS and CDR2 YYEKEE (reference sequence). This CDR3 has 15 residues. The CDR3 loop reads CASSLFGTPQETQYF. Written as DNA, the CDR3 is TGTGCCAGCAGCTTGTTCGGGACACCCCAAGAGACCCAGTACTTC.

The chain combines TRBV6-5 with TRBJ2-1; D may be TRBD1 (5 bases). CDR3 size: 13 residues. Germline CDR1 reads MNHEY; CDR2 reads SVGAGI. Trimming took 0 bases from V and 8 from J, leaving 8 bases between them. As DNA, the CDR3 is TGTGCCAGCAGTTACTCGGTCAGGGATGAGCAGTTCTTC. The encoded protein is CASSYSVRDEQFF.

The chain couples TRBV9 to TRBJ1-5; 7 bases map to TRBD1. CDR1 SGDLS and CDR2 YYNGEE come from the germline V gene. Losses at the gene ends were 1 base for V and 1 base for J; bases not matched to a gene: 2. CDR3 size: 15 residues. The CDR3 protein is CASSVTGASNQPQHF. CDR3 in DNA: TGTGCCAGCAGCGTAACAGGGGCCAGCAATCAGCCCCAGCATTTT.

V usage is TRBV29-1 and J usage is TRBJ2-1, with 10 bases matching TRBD2. CDR3 size: 11 residues. CDR1 is SQVTM and CDR2 is ANQGSEA in the germline V gene. After removal of 8 bases from V and 10 bases from J, the junction contained 5 bases not matched to a gene. The CDR3 sequence: CSTTAGGEQFF. The CDR3 DNA sequence: TGCAGCACCACAGCGGGGGGGGAGCAGTTCTTC.

CDR3 sequence (DNA): TGTGCCAGCAGTTACTCCTCCTCCTACGAGCAGTACTTC. This gives the protein CASSYSSSYEQYF. This chain connects TRBV6-5 to TRBJ2-7; the D is unclear. Trimming left V 0 bases short and J 0 bases short, with 3 bases between. The CDR3 runs 13 residues. CDR1 is MNHEY, CDR2 SVGAGI, per germline.

This rearrangement joins TRBV18 to TRBJ1-5; 7 bases are shared with TRBD1. The CDR3 has 13 residues. The V and J ends lost 3 bases and 7 bases, in that order; junction bases with no gene match: 3. Germline V gene data show CDR1 as KGHSH and CDR2 as LQKENI. This CDR3 reads CASSPDRVQPQHF. As DNA, the CDR3 is TGTGCCAGCTCACCCGACAGGGTCCAGCCCCAGCATTTT.

The J gene is TRBJ2-3, the V gene TRBV13, with 9 bases identical to TRBD2. Trimming took 0 bases from V and 0 from J; bases not matched to a gene: 1. The germline CDR1 and CDR2 sequences are PRHDT and FYEKMQ (reference sequence). There are 16 residues in the CDR3. For the CDR3, the DNA is TGTGCCAGCAGCTTAGGTGCGGGGGGGAGCACAGATACGCAGTATTTT. Translating it yields CASSLGAGGSTDTQYF.

The chain joins TRBV5-4 to TRBJ1-4; TRBD1 is a possible D gene (5 bases). The germline V gene has CDR1 SGHNT and CDR2 YYREEE (reference sequence). CDR3 length: 14 amino acids. The V gene lost 0 bases and the J gene lost 6 bases, with 9 bases spanning the gap. The chain's CDR3 is CASSLVGGDEKLFF. CDR3 DNA sequence: TGTGCCAGCAGCTTGGTTGGGGGGGATGAAAAACTGTTTTTT.

In its sample, this clone was seen a few times. This chain links TRBV10-3 with TRBJ1-2; 12 bases match TRBD1. V dropped 8 bases and J dropped 7; count of bases not matched to a gene: 5. The V gene's germline CDR1 is ENHRY and CDR2 SYGVKD. The CDR3 loop spans 13 amino acids. CDR3 sequence (DNA): TGTGCCATCGGAGGGGACAGGGGGCCTGGCTACACCTTC. It yields the protein CAIGGDRGPGYTF.

This clone has a single count. This chain links TRBV7-9 with TRBJ2-5; 7 bases are shared with TRBD2. Trimming removed 1 base from V and 1 base from J; junction bases left unmatched: 3. CDR3 length equals 15 residues. The germline V gene has CDR1 SEHNR and CDR2 FQNEAQ (reference sequence). The CDR3 bases are TGTGCCAGCAGCTTAGTTTCGGGAGGCCAAGAGACCCAGTACTTC. This translates into CASSLVSGGQETQYF.

The rearrangement uses TRBV11-2 and TRBJ2-3, with 9 bases identical to TRBD1. The CDR3 sequence is 14 residues long. Germline CDR1 and CDR2: SGHAT and FQNNGV. J lost 5 bases, V lost 4 bases, and 4 bases had no gene match. The CDR3 here is CASSSTTGGDTQYF. DNA for the CDR3: TGTGCCAGCAGCTCAACGACAGGGGGAGATACGCAGTATTTT.

The J gene is TRBJ1-1, the V gene TRBV7-6, with D tentatively TRBD1 (6 bases). Deletions cut 5 bases from V and 1 base from J, with 14 bases between. This CDR3 is 15 amino acids long. In germline, CDR1 is SGHVS, CDR2 FNYEAQ. CDR3 region: CASSRLKQGNTEAFF. DNA of the CDR3: TGTGCCAGCAGCCGATTAAAACAGGGGAACACTGAAGCTTTCTTT.

The CDR3 region has the DNA TGTGCCAGCAGCCCACTAAGGGGAAATGAGCAGTTCTTC. Its protein product is CASSPLRGNEQFF. This chain joins TRBV5-6 and TRBJ2-1, with a weak D call TRBD1 (5 bases). The CDR3 has 13 residues. The germline V and J ends were trimmed by 4 bases and 7 bases, with 12 bases remaining between them. CDR1 is SGHDT and CDR2 is YYEEEE in the germline V gene.

This clone showed up just a few times. The chain combines TRBV4-3 with TRBJ2-6; maybe TRBD2 (6 bases). The germline V gene has CDR1 LGHNA and CDR2 YSLEER. The CDR3 is 16 residues long. V was trimmed by 4 bases and J by 0 bases, leaving 10 bases between them. In nucleotides, the CDR3 is TGCGCCAGCAGCCGGGGGGTTTTCTCTGGGGCCAACGTCCTGACTTTC. Amino acids: CASSRGVFSGANVLTF.

This sequence joins TRBV30 and TRBJ1-2, with 7 bases matching TRBD1. V was clipped by 3 bases and J by 8 bases; unmatched bases: 6. The CDR3 sequence is 12 residues long. Germline CDR1 GTSNPN, CDR2 SVGIG (reference sequence). CDR3 nucleotide sequence: TGTGCCTGGAGGCAGGGGGTCGGCGGCTACACCTTC. Translating gives CAWRQGVGGYTF.

The genes are TRBV6-5 and TRBJ1-1, with TRBD1 matching over 9 bases. The CDR3 has 15 residues. Germline V lookup: CDR1 MNHEY, CDR2 SVGAGI. The J segment lost 14 bases and the V segment lost 5 bases, leaving 18 bases of the junction unmatched. The DNA for the CDR3 is TGTGCCAGCAGTACGGGGGGGACAGGGTACTCCCGTACCTTCTTT. It specifies CASSTGGTGYSRTFF.